A selection of T cell receptor beta chains follows, all from one sample in a study of blood T cells in healthy people across ages. In TCRdb, the 5' RACE reads were re-called with MiXCR into one record per CDR3 protein. The sample carries over 950,000 distinct CDR3 sequences, more than 30% recorded once. Sequenced material: blood. These receptors were obtained from a man aged 18 to 30 in good health. CDR3s include the opening cysteine and the closing phenylalanine or tryptophan. The order of the fields is CDR3 length, J gene, D gene, V gene, clone size, CDR3 DNA, CDR3 protein. D genes are given only for firm matches. Only some rows state a clone size, as once, few, many or a class for expanded clones.

length: 12; J: TRBJ1-2; D: NA; V: TRBV7-2; size: NA; DNA: TGTGCCACCAGTTCCCGGTCGAGTGGCTACACCTTC; CDR3: CATSSRSSGYTF
length: 14; J: TRBJ2-1; D: NA; V: TRBV2; size: NA; DNA: TGTGCCAGCGGTGTTGTGACAGGGACTTATGAGCAGTTCTTC; CDR3: CASGVVTGTYEQFF
length: 13; J: TRBJ1-5; D: NA; V: TRBV6-2/TRBV6-3; size: few; DNA: TGTGCCAGCAGTCAAAGGGCCTCCCAGCCCCAGCATTTT; CDR3: CASSQRASQPQHF
length: 15; J: TRBJ1-2; D: TRBD1; V: TRBV4-2; size: few; DNA: TGTGCCAGCAGCCAACCCCAGGGGGTAGGCTATGGCTACACCTTC; CDR3: CASSQPQGVGYGYTF
length: 18; J: TRBJ2-1; D: TRBD2; V: TRBV12-5; size: NA; DNA: TGTGCTAGTGGTTTGGTCAAGCGGGGGGGCTTTTCCGACAATGAGCAGTTCTTC; CDR3: CASGLVKRGGFSDNEQFF
length: 17; J: TRBJ1-2; D: NA; V: TRBV7-2; size: many; DNA: TGTGCCAGCAGCTTGTCCAGCGCTAGGGACACTAACTATGGCTACACCTTC; CDR3: CASSLSSARDTNYGYTF
length: 17; J: TRBJ1-6; D: NA; V: TRBV6-1; size: NA; DNA: TGTGCCAGCAGTCGGGACAACGGATACACGTATAATTCACCCCTCCACTTT; CDR3: CASSRDNGYTYNSPLHF
length: 17; J: TRBJ1-5; D: NA; V: TRBV12-3/TRBV12-4; size: NA; DNA: TGTGCCAGCAGTTTGACGGGGGGGCCGAATAGCAATCAGCCCCAGCATTTT; CDR3: CASSLTGGPNSNQPQHF
length: 18; J: TRBJ2-5; D: TRBD1; V: TRBV3-1; size: NA; DNA: TGTGCCAGCAGTCAACAGGACAGGGGTTGGTTACTACAAGAGACCCAGTACTTC; CDR3: CASSQQDRGWLLQETQYF
length: 15; J: TRBJ1-2; D: NA; V: TRBV4-3; size: few; DNA: TGCGCCAGCAGCCAAGATAGGCAGCCTCCTTATGGCTACACCTTC; CDR3: CASSQDRQPPYGYTF
length: 15; J: TRBJ1-4; D: NA; V: TRBV10-3; size: few; DNA: TGTGCCATCAGTGAGAAGCAAGCAACTAATGAAAAACTGTTTTTT; CDR3: CAISEKQATNEKLFF
length: 13; J: TRBJ2-1; D: NA; V: TRBV27; size: few; DNA: TGTGCCAGCAGTTTAAAGAAGGTCAATAAGCAGTTCTTC; CDR3: CASSLKKVNKQFF
length: 14; J: TRBJ1-1; D: NA; V: TRBV20-1; size: NA; DNA: TGCAGTGCTAGAGACAACAGGGCGAACACTGAAGCTTTCTTT; CDR3: CSARDNRANTEAFF
length: 15; J: TRBJ2-1; D: TRBD1; V: TRBV7-2; size: few; DNA: TGTGCCAGCAGCTTACAGGGGGACTCCTACAATGAGCAGTTCTTC; CDR3: CASSLQGDSYNEQFF
length: 15; J: TRBJ2-1; D: NA; V: TRBV4-3; size: NA; DNA: TGCGCCAGCAGCCATACCGGTACACGAGCGAATGAGCAGTTCTTC; CDR3: CASSHTGTRANEQFF
length: 18; J: TRBJ1-4; D: NA; V: TRBV4-3; size: NA; DNA: TGCGCCAGCAGCCTTCGCCCCTCGGCGCCGAGGACTAATGAAAAACTGTTTTTT; CDR3: CASSLRPSAPRTNEKLFF
length: 16; J: TRBJ2-7; D: NA; V: TRBV13; size: NA; DNA: TGTGCCAGCAGCTTAGAGCGGCAGGGAGGCTACAATGAGCAGTACTTC; CDR3: CASSLERQGGYNEQYF
length: 14; J: TRBJ2-2; D: NA; V: TRBV7-9; size: few; DNA: TGTGCCAGCAGCTTAGGGTCCCCCGACGGGGAGCTGTTTTTT; CDR3: CASSLGSPDGELFF
length: 14; J: TRBJ2-7; D: TRBD2; V: TRBV12-3/TRBV12-4; size: NA; DNA: TGTGCCAGCAAGAAGCGGGAGACCTCCTACGAGCAGTACTTC; CDR3: CASKKRETSYEQYF
length: 14; J: TRBJ1-5; D: NA; V: TRBV20-1; size: NA; DNA: TGCAGTGCGAAGCATGGAAGTAAGGATCAGCCCCAGCATTTT; CDR3: CSAKHGSKDQPQHF
length: 12; J: TRBJ1-1; D: NA; V: TRBV20-1; size: NA; DNA: TGCAGTGCTAGATCAGGAGACACTGAAGCTTTCTTT; CDR3: CSARSGDTEAFF